This entry concerns a single T cell receptor (beta chain). TCRdb re-analysed the 5' RACE reads in MiXCR, keeping a single row per CDR3 protein. In the table there are some 130,000 distinct CDR3 sequences, approximately 15% of which are singletons. These data come from a study of T-cell memory formation after mild COVID-19. Study-level information: TCR clusters showed largely donor specificity.

In germline, CDR1 is SGHNT, CDR2 YYREEE (reference sequence). There are 14 residues in the CDR3. Trimming took 4 bases from V and 6 from J, leaving 16 bases between them. The rearrangement uses TRBV5-4 and TRBJ1-2, with TRBD1 as a possible D gene (6 bases). The source material was PBMCs or a T cell subset sorted from them (not recorded which). The receptor's source is an adult woman who had mild COVID-19 (a few samples of this study predate the infection). Cell type and time point are not known. The DNA of the CDR3 is TGTGCCAGCAGCGAGGGGGGGCGCCCAGATGGCTACACCTTC. This gives the protein CASSEGGRPDGYTF.